Listed below are T cell receptor beta chains from one sample, sequenced in a study of shared clonotypes between healthy human individuals. The table came from immunoSEQ multiplex PCR; TCRdb's copy has only in-frame clones and leaves some out. The profile shows just over 95,000 clones, about 68% of them singletons. The source material was memory CD8+ T cells sorted from blood. The receptors were gathered from a man aged 25 to 45 in good health. Both conserved end residues are part of each CDR3. The order of the fields is clone size, D gene, V gene, J gene, CDR3 DNA, CDR3 protein. A D gene is named only where the DNA matches it firmly. Clone size is given for some rows only: seen once, a few or many times, or a class if the clone is expanded.

clone_size: few
d_call: -
v_call: TRBV9
j_call: TRBJ1-5
cdr3_nt: TGTGCCAGCAGCGATGGGGGAGCCTTCGGGCCCCAGCATTTT
cdr3_aa: CASSDGGAFGPQHF

clone_size: -
d_call: TRBD2
v_call: TRBV4-1
j_call: TRBJ2-3
cdr3_nt: TGCGCCAGCAGCCAAGGGACAGTAGCACTAGCGGCTAGCACAGATACGCAGTATTTT
cdr3_aa: CASSQGTVALAASTDTQYF

clone_size: -
d_call: -
v_call: TRBV6-5
j_call: TRBJ2-7
cdr3_nt: TGTGCCAGCAGTTCCGGTACATGGTCCTACGAGCAGTACTTC
cdr3_aa: CASSSGTWSYEQYF

clone_size: -
d_call: TRBD2
v_call: TRBV11-2
j_call: TRBJ2-7
cdr3_nt: TGTGCCAGCAGCATCAGCGGGAGGCCCTACGAGCAGTACTTC
cdr3_aa: CASSISGRPYEQYF

clone_size: -
d_call: -
v_call: TRBV5-5
j_call: TRBJ2-6
cdr3_nt: TGTGCCAGCAGCTTACAGGACAGCGGATCTGGGGCCAACGTCCTGACTTTC
cdr3_aa: CASSLQDSGSGANVLTF

clone_size: few
d_call: TRBD1
v_call: TRBV30
j_call: TRBJ1-2
cdr3_nt: TGTGCCTGGAGTGTAAAGGTACCGGGTCCCTTTGGATGGGACAGATATGGCTACACCTTC
cdr3_aa: CAWSVKVPGPFGWDRYGYTF

clone_size: -
d_call: TRBD1
v_call: TRBV7-9
j_call: TRBJ2-1
cdr3_nt: TGTGCCAGCAGCTTCAAAGGACAGGGCCGGAGCTCCTACAATGAGCAGTTCTTC
cdr3_aa: CASSFKGQGRSSYNEQFF

clone_size: -
d_call: -
v_call: TRBV28
j_call: TRBJ1-2
cdr3_nt: TGTGCCAGCAGTTGGGACGGCAGGGGCTACACCTTC
cdr3_aa: CASSWDGRGYTF

clone_size: -
d_call: TRBD1
v_call: TRBV28
j_call: TRBJ2-3
cdr3_nt: TGTGCCAGCAGTTTTACGGGACAGGGGGTTGTGAGAAGGGGAGATACGCAGTATTTT
cdr3_aa: CASSFTGQGVVRRGDTQYF

clone_size: -
d_call: TRBD2
v_call: TRBV6-1
j_call: TRBJ2-3
cdr3_nt: TGTGCCAGCAGTGCTATAGCGGGAAACACAGATACGCAGTATTTT
cdr3_aa: CASSAIAGNTDTQYF

clone_size: -
d_call: -
v_call: TRBV7-9
j_call: TRBJ1-2
cdr3_nt: TGTGCCAGCAGCTTAGGGGGATCCTATGGCTACACCTTC
cdr3_aa: CASSLGGSYGYTF

clone_size: many
d_call: -
v_call: TRBV27
j_call: TRBJ2-5
cdr3_nt: TGTGCCAGCAGTCATCGTACAGGGAGGGATCAAGAGACCCAGTACTTC
cdr3_aa: CASSHRTGRDQETQYF

clone_size: -
d_call: TRBD1
v_call: TRBV6-1
j_call: TRBJ1-2
cdr3_nt: TGTGCCAGCAGTGTTCCGGGACAGGGGGGTTCCTCGAACACCTTC
cdr3_aa: CASSVPGQGGSSNTF

clone_size: many
d_call: -
v_call: TRBV13
j_call: TRBJ2-4
cdr3_nt: TGTGCCAGCAGCCCCCGGGAAAATGTCAAAAACATTCAGTACTTC
cdr3_aa: CASSPRENVKNIQYF

clone_size: -
d_call: -
v_call: TRBV15
j_call: TRBJ1-2
cdr3_nt: TGTGCCACCAGCAGAGAGACCCAGACAGGCTTCGGCTATGGCTACACCTTC
cdr3_aa: CATSRETQTGFGYGYTF

clone_size: -
d_call: -
v_call: TRBV6-6
j_call: TRBJ1-1
cdr3_nt: TGTGCCAGCAGTTACTCGCCAGCCAATATGAACACTGAAGCTTTCTTT
cdr3_aa: CASSYSPANMNTEAFF

clone_size: -
d_call: -
v_call: TRBV25-1
j_call: TRBJ1-4
cdr3_nt: TGTGCCAGCAGTGAATCCAAAGGTCGGAATCCCCGGGATGAAAAACTGTTTTTT
cdr3_aa: CASSESKGRNPRDEKLFF

clone_size: few
d_call: -
v_call: TRBV5-4
j_call: TRBJ1-1
cdr3_nt: TGTGCCAGCAGCCCTTCGACAGGACGTTTGAACACTGAAGCTTTCTTT
cdr3_aa: CASSPSTGRLNTEAFF

clone_size: once
d_call: -
v_call: TRBV5-1
j_call: TRBJ2-1
cdr3_nt: TGCGCCAGCAGCCCCACTCGTCGCAGGATGGGACTTGATGTTCGGAATGAGCAGTTCTTC
cdr3_aa: CASSPTRRRMGLDVRNEQFF

clone_size: -
d_call: -
v_call: TRBV5-4
j_call: TRBJ2-7
cdr3_nt: TGTGCCAGCAGCTTTCTCACAGGCCCCTACGAGCAGTACTTC
cdr3_aa: CASSFLTGPYEQYF

clone_size: -
d_call: -
v_call: TRBV29-1
j_call: TRBJ1-4
cdr3_nt: TGCAGCGCTCGGGGGGGGGCCACTAATGAAAAACTGTTTTTT
cdr3_aa: CSARGGATNEKLFF

clone_size: -
d_call: -
v_call: TRBV19
j_call: TRBJ2-6
cdr3_nt: TGTGCCAGTTCCCTCAACTCTGGGGCCAACGTCCTGACTTTC
cdr3_aa: CASSLNSGANVLTF

clone_size: -
d_call: -
v_call: TRBV5-4
j_call: TRBJ1-3
cdr3_nt: TGTGCCAGCAGCCCGGGCCCTGAGAGTGGCACCATATATTTT
cdr3_aa: CASSPGPESGTIYF

clone_size: -
d_call: -
v_call: TRBV27
j_call: TRBJ2-6
cdr3_nt: TGTGCCAGCAGTTTATCGTGGGGGAACTCTGGGGCCAACGTCCTGACTTTC
cdr3_aa: CASSLSWGNSGANVLTF

clone_size: -
d_call: TRBD2
v_call: TRBV5-1
j_call: TRBJ2-7
cdr3_nt: TGCGCCAGCAGCTTGGAGACCGGGACTAGCGGGAGGTCCACCTACGAGCAGTACTTC
cdr3_aa: CASSLETGTSGRSTYEQYF

clone_size: -
d_call: -
v_call: TRBV13
j_call: TRBJ2-2
cdr3_nt: TGTGCCAGCAGCTCCGACGGCGGTTGGGAGCTGTTTTTT
cdr3_aa: CASSSDGGWELFF

clone_size: -
d_call: TRBD2
v_call: TRBV9
j_call: TRBJ2-7
cdr3_nt: TGTGCCAGCAGCGTAGACGCGGGAGGCAACTACGAGCAGTACTTC
cdr3_aa: CASSVDAGGNYEQYF

clone_size: -
d_call: -
v_call: TRBV4-2
j_call: TRBJ2-1
cdr3_nt: TGTGCCAGCAGCCCCCATGGGGCGGGAAGGTACAATGAGCAGTTCTTC
cdr3_aa: CASSPHGAGRYNEQFF

clone_size: -
d_call: -
v_call: TRBV6-1
j_call: TRBJ1-3
cdr3_nt: TGTGCCAGCAGTGAGAACAGGTTCTCTGGAAACACCATATATTTT
cdr3_aa: CASSENRFSGNTIYF